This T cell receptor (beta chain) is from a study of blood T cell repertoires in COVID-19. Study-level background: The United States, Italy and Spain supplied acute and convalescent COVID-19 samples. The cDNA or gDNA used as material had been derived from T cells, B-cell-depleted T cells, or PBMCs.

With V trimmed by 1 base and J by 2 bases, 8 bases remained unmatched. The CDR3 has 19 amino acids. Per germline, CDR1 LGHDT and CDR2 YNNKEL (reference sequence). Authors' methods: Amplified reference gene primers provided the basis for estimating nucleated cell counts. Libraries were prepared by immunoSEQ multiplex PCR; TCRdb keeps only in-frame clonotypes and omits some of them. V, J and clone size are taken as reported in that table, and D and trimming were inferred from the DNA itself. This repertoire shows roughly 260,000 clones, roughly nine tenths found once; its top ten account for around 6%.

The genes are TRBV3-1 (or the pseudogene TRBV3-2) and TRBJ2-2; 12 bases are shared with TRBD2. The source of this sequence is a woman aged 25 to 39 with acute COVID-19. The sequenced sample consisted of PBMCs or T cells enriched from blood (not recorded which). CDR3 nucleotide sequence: TGTGCCAGCAGCCAAGGGGTCCTAGCGGGGGGGCCTAACACCGGGGAGCTGTTTTTT. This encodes CASSQGVLAGGPNTGELFF.